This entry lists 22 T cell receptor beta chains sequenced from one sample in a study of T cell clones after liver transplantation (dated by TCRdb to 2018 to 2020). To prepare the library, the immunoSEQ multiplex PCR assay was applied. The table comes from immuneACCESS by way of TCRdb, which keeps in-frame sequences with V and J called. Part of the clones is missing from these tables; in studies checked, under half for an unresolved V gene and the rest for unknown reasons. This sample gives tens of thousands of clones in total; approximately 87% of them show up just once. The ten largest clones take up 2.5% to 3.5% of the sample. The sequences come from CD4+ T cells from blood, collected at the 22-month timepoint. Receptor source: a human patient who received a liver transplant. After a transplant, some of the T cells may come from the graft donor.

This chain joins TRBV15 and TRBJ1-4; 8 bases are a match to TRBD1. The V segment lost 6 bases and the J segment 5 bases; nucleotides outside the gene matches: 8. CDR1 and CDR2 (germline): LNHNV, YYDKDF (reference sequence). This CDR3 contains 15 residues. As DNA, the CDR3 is TGTGCCACCAGTGGAGACCGGGACAGGAATGAAAAACTGTTTTTT. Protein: CATSGDRDRNEKLFF. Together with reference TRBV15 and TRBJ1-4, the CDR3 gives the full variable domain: DAMVIQNPRYQVTQFGKPVTLSCSQTLNHNVMYWYQQKSSQAPKLLFHYYDKDFNNEADTPDNFQSRRPNTSFCFLDIRSPGLGDTAMYLCATSGDRDRNEKLFFGSGTQLSVL.

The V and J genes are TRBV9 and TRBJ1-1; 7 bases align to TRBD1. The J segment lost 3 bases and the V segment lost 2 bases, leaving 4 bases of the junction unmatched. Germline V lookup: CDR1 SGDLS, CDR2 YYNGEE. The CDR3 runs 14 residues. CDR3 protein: CASSVWTGDTEAFF. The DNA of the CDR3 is TGTGCCAGCAGCGTTTGGACAGGAGACACTGAAGCTTTCTTT.

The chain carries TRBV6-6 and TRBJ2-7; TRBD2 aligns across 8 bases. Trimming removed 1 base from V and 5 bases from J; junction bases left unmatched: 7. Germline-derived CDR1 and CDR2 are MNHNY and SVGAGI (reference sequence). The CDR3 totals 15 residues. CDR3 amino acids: CASSYYGTRGDEQYF. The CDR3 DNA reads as TGTGCCAGCAGTTACTACGGGACTAGGGGCGACGAGCAGTACTTC.

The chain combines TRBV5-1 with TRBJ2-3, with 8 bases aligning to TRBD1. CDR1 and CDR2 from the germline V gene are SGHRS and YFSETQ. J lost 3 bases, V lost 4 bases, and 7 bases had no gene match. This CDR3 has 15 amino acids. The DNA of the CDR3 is TGCGCCAGCAGCCTTACGACAGGGGTGACAGATACGCAGTATTTT. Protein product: CASSLTTGVTDTQYF.

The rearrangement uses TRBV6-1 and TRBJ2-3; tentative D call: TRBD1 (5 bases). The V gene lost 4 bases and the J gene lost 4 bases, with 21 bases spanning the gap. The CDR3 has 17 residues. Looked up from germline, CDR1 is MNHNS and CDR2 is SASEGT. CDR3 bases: TGTGCCAGCAGTGCCGGCCTCCCAGGGTTATTCGCAGATACGCAGTATTTT. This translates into CASSAGLPGLFADTQYF.

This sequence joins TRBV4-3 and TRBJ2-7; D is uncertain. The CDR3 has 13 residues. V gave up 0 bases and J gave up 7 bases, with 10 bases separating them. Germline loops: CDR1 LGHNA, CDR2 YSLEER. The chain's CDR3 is CASSQDPSLEQYF. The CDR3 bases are TGCGCCAGCAGCCAAGATCCGTCTCTGGAGCAGTACTTC.

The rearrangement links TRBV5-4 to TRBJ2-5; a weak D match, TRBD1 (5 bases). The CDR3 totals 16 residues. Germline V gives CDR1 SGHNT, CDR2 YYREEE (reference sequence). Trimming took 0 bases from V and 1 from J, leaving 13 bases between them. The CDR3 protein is CASSLGATGSQETQYF. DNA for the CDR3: TGTGCCAGCAGCTTGGGGGCAACAGGTTCCCAAGAGACCCAGTACTTC. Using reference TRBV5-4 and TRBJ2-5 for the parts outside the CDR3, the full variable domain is ETGVTQSPTHLIKTRGQQVTLRCSSQSGHNTVSWYQQALGQGPQFIFQYYREEENGRGNFPPRFSGLQFPNYSSELNVNALELDDSALYLCASSLGATGSQETQYFGPGTRLLVL.

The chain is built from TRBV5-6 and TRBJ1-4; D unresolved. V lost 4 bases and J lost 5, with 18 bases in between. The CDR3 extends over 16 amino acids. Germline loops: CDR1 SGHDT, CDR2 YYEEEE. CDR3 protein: CASSPDLGSENEKLFF. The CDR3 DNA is TGTGCCAGCAGCCCGGATCTGGGAAGCGAGAATGAAAAACTGTTTTTT. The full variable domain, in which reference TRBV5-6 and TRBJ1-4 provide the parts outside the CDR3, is DAGVTQSPTHLIKTRGQQVTLRCSPKSGHDTVSWYQQALGQGPQFIFQYYEEEERQRGNFPDRFSGHQFPNYSSELNVNALLLGDSALYLCASSPDLGSENEKLFFGSGTQLSVL.

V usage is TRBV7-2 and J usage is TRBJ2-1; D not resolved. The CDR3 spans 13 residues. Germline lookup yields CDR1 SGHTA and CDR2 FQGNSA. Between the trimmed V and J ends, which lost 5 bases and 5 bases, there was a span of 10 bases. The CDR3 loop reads CASSPSRHNEQFF. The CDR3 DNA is TGTGCCAGCAGCCCGTCGCGGCACAATGAGCAGTTCTTC.

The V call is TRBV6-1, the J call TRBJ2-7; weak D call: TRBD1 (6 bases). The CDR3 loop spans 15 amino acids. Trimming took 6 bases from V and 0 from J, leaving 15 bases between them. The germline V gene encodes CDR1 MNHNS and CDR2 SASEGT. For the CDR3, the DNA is TGTGCCAGCAGACTGGACAGCTCCTTCTCCTACGAGCAGTACTTC. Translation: CASRLDSSFSYEQYF.

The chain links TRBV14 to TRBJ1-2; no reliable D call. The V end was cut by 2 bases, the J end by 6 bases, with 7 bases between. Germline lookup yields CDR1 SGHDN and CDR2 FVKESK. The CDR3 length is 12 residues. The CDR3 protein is CASSQQGHGYTF. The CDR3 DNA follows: TGTGCCAGCAGCCAACAAGGGCATGGCTACACCTTC.

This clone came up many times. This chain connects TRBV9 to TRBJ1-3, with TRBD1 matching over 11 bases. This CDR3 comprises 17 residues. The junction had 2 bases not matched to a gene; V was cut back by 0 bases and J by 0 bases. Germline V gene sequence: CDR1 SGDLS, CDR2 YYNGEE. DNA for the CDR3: TGTGCCAGCAGCGTAGGGACAGGGGGCAACTCTGGAAACACCATATATTTT. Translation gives CASSVGTGGNSGNTIYF.

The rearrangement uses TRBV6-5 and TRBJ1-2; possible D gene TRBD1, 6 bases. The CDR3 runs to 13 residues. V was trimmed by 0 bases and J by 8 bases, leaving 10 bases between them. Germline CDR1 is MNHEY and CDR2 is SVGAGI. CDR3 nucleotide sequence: TGTGCCAGCAGTTACTCGAGTGGGGGCGGCTACACCTTC. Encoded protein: CASSYSSGGGYTF.

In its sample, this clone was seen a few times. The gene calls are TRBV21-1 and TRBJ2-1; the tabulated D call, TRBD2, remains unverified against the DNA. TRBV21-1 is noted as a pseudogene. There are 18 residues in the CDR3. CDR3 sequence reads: CASSKLIMGGLYDDEQFF. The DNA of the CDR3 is TGTGCCAGCAGCAAATTAATTATGGGCGGGCTTTACGACGATGAGCAGTTCTTC.

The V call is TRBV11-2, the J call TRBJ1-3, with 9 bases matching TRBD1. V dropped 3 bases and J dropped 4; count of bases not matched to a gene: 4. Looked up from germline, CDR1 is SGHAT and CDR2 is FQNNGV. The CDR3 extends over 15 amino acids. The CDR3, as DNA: TGTGCCAGCAGCTTGGGACAGGGCTGGGGAAACACCATATATTTT. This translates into CASSLGQGWGNTIYF. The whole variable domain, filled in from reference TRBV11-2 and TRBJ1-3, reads EAGVAQSPRYKIIEKRQSVAFWCNPISGHATLYWYQQILGQGPKLLIQFQNNGVVDDSQLPKDRFSAERLKGVDSTLKIQPAKLEDSAVYLCASSLGQGWGNTIYFGEGSWLTVV.

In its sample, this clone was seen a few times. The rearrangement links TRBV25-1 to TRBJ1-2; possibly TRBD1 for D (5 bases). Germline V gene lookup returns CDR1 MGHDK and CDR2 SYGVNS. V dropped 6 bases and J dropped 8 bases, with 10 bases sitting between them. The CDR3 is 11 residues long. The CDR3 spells CASRSQGGYTF. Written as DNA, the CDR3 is TGTGCCAGCAGGTCCCAGGGCGGCTACACCTTC.

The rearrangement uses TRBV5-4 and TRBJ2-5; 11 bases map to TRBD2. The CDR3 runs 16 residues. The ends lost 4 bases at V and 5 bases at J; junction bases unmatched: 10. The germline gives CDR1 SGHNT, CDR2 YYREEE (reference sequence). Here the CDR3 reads CASSKDSGGAGETQYF. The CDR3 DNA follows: TGTGCCAGCAGCAAGGATAGCGGGGGGGCCGGGGAGACCCAGTACTTC.

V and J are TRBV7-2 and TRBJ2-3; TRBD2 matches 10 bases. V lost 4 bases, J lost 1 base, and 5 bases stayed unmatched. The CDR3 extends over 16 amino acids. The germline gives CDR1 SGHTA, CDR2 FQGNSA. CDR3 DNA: TGTGCCAGCAGCTCTAACCTAGCGGGGGGCACAGATACGCAGTATTTT. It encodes CASSSNLAGGTDTQYF.

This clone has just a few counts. CDR3 loop: CASSWGLQETQYF. CDR3 DNA sequence: TGCGCCAGCAGCTGGGGGTTGCAAGAGACCCAGTACTTC. V gene TRBV5-1 combines with J gene TRBJ2-5; D tentatively reads TRBD1 or TRBD2 (5 bases each). Per the germline V gene, CDR1 is SGHRS and CDR2 is YFSETQ. The CDR3 runs to 13 residues. Between the trimmed V and J ends, which lost 3 bases and 2 bases, there was a span of 8 bases.

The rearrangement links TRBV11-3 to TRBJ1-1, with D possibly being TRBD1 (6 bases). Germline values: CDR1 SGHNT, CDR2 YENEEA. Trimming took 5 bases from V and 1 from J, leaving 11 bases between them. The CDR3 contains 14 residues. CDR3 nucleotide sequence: TGTGCCAGCAGCCCGGGGACACGGAACACTGAAGCTTTCTTT. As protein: CASSPGTRNTEAFF.

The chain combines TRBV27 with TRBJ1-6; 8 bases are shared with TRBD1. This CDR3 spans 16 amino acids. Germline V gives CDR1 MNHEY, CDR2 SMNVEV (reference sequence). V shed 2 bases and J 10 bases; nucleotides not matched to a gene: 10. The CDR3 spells CASSLQGAVGRSPLHF. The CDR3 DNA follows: TGTGCCAGCAGTTTACAGGGGGCGGTTGGTAGGTCACCCCTCCACTTT.

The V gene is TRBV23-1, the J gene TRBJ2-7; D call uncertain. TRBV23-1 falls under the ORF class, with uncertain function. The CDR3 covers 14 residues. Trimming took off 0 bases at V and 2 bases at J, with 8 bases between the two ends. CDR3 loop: CASSQSSNTYEQYF. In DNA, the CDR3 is TGCGCCAGCAGTCAATCGTCGAACACCTACGAGCAGTACTTC.